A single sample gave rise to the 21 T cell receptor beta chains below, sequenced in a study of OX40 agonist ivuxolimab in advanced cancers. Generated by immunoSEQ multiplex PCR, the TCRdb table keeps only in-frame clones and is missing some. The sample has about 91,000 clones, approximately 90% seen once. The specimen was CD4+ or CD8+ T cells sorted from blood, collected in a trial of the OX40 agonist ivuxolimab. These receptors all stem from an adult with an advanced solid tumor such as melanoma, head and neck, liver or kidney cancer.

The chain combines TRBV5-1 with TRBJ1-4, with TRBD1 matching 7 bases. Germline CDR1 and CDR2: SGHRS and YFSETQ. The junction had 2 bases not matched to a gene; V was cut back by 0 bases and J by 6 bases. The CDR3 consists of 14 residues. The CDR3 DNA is TGCGCCAGCAGCTTGGGCGGGACAGATGAAAAACTGTTTTTT. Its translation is CASSLGGTDEKLFF.

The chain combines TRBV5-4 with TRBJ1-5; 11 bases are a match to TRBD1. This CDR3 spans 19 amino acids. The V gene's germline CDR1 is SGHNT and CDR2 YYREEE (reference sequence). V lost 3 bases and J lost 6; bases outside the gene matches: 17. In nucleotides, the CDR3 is TGTGCCAGCAGCTGTGGACAGGGGGCGCGGTGGAGGTTGAGTCAGCCCCAGCATTTT. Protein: CASSCGQGARWRLSQPQHF.

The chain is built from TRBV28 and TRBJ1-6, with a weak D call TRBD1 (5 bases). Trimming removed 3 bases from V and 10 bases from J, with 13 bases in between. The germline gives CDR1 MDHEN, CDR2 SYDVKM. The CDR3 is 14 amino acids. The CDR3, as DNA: TGTGCCAGCAGTTTGGCGGCAGGGTGGTCACCCCTCCACTTT. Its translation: CASSLAAGWSPLHF. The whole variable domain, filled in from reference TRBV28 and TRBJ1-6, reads DVKVTQSSRYLVKRTGEKVFLECVQDMDHENMFWYRQDPGLGLRLIYFSYDVKMKEKGDIPEGYSVSREKKERFSLILESASTNQTSMYLCASSLAAGWSPLHFGNGTRLTVT.

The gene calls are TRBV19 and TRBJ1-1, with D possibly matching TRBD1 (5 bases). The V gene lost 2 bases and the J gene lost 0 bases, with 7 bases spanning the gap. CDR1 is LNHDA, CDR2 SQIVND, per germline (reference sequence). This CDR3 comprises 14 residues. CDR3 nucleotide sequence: TGTGCCAGTAGTATAAGGGGAGTGAACACTGAAGCTTTCTTT. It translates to CASSIRGVNTEAFF. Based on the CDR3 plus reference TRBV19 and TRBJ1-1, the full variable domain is DGGITQSPKYLFRKEGQNVTLSCEQNLNHDAMYWYRQDPGQGLRLIYYSQIVNDFQKGDIAEGYSVSREKKESFPLTVTSAQKNPTAFYLCASSIRGVNTEAFFGQGTRLTVV.

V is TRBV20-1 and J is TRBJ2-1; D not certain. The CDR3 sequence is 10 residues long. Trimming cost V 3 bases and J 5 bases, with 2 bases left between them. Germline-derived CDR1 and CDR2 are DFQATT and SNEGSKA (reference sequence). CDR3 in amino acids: CSASHNEQFF. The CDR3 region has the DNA TGCAGTGCTAGCCACAATGAGCAGTTCTTC.

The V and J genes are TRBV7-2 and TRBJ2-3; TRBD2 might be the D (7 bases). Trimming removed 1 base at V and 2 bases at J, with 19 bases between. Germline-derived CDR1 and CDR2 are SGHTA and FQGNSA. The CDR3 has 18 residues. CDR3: CASSLVPFGGGATDTQYF. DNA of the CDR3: TGTGCCAGCAGCTTAGTTCCCTTTGGTGGGGGGGCCACAGATACGCAGTATTTT. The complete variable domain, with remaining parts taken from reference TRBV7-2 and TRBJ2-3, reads GAGVSQSPSNKVTEKGKDVELRCDPISGHTALYWYRQSLGQGLEFLIYFQGNSAPDKSGLPSDRFSAERTGGSVSTLTIQRTQQEDSAVYLCASSLVPFGGGATDTQYFGPGTRLTVL.

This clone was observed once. CDR3 in DNA: TGTGCCAGTAGCTTGGGGGAGTTTGGCTACACCTTC. It translates to CASSLGEFGYTF. This chain connects TRBV19 to TRBJ1-2; tentatively, D is TRBD1 (5 bases). The CDR3 length is 12 residues. Germline V lookup: CDR1 LNHDA, CDR2 SQIVND (reference sequence). Trimming took off 6 bases at V and 7 bases at J, with 12 bases between the two ends.

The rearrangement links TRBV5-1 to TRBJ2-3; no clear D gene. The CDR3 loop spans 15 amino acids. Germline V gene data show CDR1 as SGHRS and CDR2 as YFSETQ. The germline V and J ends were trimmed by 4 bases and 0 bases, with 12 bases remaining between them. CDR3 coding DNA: TGCGCCAGCAGCCCGACGGTCTCTAGCACAGATACGCAGTATTTT. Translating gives CASSPTVSSTDTQYF. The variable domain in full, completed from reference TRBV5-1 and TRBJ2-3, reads KAGVTQTPRYLIKTRGQQVTLSCSPISGHRSVSWYQQTPGQGLQFLFEYFSETQRNKGNFPGRFSGRQFSNSRSEMNVSTLELGDSALYLCASSPTVSSTDTQYFGPGTRLTVL.

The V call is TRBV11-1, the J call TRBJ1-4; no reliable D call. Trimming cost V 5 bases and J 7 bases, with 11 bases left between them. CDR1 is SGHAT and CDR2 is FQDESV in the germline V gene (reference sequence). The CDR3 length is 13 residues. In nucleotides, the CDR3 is TGTGCCAGCAGCCCCCGCCCGTCTGAAAAACTGTTTTTT. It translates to CASSPRPSEKLFF.

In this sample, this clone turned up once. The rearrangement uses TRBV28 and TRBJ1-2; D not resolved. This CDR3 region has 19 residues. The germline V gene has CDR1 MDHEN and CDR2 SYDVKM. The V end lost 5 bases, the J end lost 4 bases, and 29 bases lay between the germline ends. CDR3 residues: CASSPLGGSSKAITYGYTF. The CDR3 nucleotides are TGTGCCAGCAGTCCACTGGGTGGCAGTAGCAAAGCGATTACCTATGGCTACACCTTC.

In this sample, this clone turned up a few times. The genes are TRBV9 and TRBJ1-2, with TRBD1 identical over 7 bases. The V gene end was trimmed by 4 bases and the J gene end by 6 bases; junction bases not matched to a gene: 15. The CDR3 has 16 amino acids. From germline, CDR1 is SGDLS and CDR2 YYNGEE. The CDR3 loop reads CASSNREGAVRNGYTF. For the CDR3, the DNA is TGTGCCAGCAGCAATCGGGAGGGGGCTGTCAGGAATGGCTACACCTTC.

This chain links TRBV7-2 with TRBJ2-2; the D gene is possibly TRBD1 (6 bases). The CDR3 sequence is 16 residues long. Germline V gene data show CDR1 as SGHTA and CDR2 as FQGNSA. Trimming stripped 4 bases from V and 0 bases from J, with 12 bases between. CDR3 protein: CASSSRAGANTGELFF. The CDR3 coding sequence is TGTGCCAGCAGCTCCCGGGCAGGGGCGAACACCGGGGAGCTGTTTTTT. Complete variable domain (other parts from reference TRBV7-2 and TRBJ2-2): GAGVSQSPSNKVTEKGKDVELRCDPISGHTALYWYRQSLGQGLEFLIYFQGNSAPDKSGLPSDRFSAERTGGSVSTLTIQRTQQEDSAVYLCASSSRAGANTGELFFGEGSRLTVL.

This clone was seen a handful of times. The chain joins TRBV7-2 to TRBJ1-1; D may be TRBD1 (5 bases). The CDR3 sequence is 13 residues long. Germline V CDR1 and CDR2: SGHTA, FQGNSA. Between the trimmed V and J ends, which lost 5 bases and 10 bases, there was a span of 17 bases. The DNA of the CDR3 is TGTGCCAGCAGCGAGCTAGAGGCGGGACGAGCTTTCTTT. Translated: CASSELEAGRAFF.

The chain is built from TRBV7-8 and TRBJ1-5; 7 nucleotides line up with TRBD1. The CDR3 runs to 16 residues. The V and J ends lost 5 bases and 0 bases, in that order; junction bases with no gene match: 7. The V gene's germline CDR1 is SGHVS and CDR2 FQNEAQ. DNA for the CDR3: TGTGCCAGCAGCCCGGGGACAGTGAATAGCAATCAGCCCCAGCATTTT. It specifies CASSPGTVNSNQPQHF.

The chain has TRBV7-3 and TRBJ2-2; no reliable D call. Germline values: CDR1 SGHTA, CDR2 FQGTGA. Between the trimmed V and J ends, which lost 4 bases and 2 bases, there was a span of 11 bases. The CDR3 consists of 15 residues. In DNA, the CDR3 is TGTGCCAGCAGCTCCCTTAGTGGAAACACCGGGGAGCTGTTTTTT. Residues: CASSSLSGNTGELFF.

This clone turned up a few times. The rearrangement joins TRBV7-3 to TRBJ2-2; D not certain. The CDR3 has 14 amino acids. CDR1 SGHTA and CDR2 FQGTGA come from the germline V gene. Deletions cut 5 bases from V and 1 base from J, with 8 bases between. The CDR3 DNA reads TGTGCCAGCAGCCCCCTTGGGAACACCGGGGAGCTGTTTTTT. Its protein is CASSPLGNTGELFF.

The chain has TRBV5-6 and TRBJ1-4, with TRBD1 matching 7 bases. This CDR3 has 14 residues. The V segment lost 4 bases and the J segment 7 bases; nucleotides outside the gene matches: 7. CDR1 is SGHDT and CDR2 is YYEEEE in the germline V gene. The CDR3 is CASSLQGPGEKLFF. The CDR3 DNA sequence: TGTGCCAGCAGCCTACAGGGGCCGGGTGAAAAACTGTTTTTT.

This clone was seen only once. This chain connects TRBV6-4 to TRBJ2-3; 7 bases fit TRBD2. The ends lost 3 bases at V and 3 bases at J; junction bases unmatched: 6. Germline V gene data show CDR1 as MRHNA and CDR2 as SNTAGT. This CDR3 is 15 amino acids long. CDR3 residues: CASSEQWGGTDTQYF. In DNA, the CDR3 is TGTGCCAGCAGTGAACAGTGGGGGGGGACAGATACGCAGTATTTT.

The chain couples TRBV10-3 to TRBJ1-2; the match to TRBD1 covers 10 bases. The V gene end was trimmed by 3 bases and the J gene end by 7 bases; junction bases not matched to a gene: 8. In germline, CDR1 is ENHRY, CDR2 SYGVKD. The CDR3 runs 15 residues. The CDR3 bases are TGTGCCATCAGTGATCTGGGACAGGGGAAGGGTGGCTACACCTTC. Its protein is CAISDLGQGKGGYTF.

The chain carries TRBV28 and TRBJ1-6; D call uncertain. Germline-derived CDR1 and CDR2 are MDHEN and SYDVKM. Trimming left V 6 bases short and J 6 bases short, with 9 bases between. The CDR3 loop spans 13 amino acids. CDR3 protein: CASRDQTNSPLHF. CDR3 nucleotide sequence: TGTGCCAGCAGGGACCAGACTAATTCACCCCTCCACTTT.

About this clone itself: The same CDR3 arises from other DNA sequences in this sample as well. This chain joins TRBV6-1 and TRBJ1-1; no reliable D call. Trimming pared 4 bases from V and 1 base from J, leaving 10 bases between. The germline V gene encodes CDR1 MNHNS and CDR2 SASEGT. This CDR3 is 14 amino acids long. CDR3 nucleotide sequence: TGTGCCAGCAGTGGGAGTAACCGGAACACTGAAGCTTTCTTT. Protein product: CASSGSNRNTEAFF.